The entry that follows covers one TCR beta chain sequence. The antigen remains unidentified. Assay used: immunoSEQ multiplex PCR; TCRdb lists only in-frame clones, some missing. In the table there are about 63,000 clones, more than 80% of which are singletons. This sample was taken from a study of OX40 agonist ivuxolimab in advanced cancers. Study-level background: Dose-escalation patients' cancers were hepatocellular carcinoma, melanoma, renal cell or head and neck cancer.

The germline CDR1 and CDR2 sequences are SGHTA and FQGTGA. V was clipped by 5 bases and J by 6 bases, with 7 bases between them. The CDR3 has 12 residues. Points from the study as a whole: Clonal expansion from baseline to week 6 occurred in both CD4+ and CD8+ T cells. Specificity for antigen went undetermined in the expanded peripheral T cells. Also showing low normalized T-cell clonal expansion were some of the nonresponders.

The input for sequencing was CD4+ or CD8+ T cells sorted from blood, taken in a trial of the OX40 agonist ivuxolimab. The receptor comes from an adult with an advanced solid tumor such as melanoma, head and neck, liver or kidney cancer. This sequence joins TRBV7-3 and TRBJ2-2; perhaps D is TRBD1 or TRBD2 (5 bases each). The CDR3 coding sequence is TGTGCCAGCAGCCTGGGGGCCGGGGAGCTGTTTTTT. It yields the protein CASSLGAGELFF. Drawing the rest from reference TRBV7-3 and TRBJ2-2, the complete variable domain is GAGVSQTPSNKVTEKGKYVELRCDPISGHTALYWYRQSLGQGPEFLIYFQGTGAADDSGLPNDRFFAVRPEGSVSTLKIQRTERGDSAVYLCASSLGAGELFFGEGSRLTVL.